This passage covers 6 T cell receptor beta chains from one sample sequenced in a study of blood T cell repertoires in COVID-19. Produced via immunoSEQ multiplex PCR; TCRdb's table is partial and in-frame only. This sample has some 420,000 clones, with around 87% found just once. The sequenced material came from PBMCs or T cells enriched from blood (not recorded which). Receptors were obtained from a man aged 30 to 45 who had recovered from COVID-19.

This sequence joins TRBV27 and TRBJ1-2; a possible D gene is TRBD1 (6 bases). Trimming removed 0 bases from V and 4 bases from J, with 9 bases in between. Germline V gene sequence: CDR1 MNHEY, CDR2 SMNVEV (reference sequence). CDR3 length: 14 amino acids. CDR3 amino acids: CASSLSRGTYGYTF. CDR3 nucleotides: TGTGCCAGCAGTTTATCGAGGGGGACCTATGGCTACACCTTC.

The chain employs TRBV7-9 and TRBJ2-2; D uncertain. The CDR3 is 16 amino acids. The germline V gene has CDR1 SEHNR and CDR2 FQNEAQ (reference sequence). V lost 5 bases and J 1 base, leaving 14 bases between the germline ends. The CDR3: CASSRGTLQNTGELFF. The CDR3, as DNA: TGTGCCAGCAGCCGCGGAACACTTCAGAACACCGGGGAGCTGTTTTTT.

The rearrangement joins TRBV2 to TRBJ1-2, with 7 bases identical to TRBD1. Germline lookup yields CDR1 SNHLY and CDR2 FYNNEI. The V gene end was trimmed by 4 bases and the J gene end by 14 bases; junction bases not matched to a gene: 10. This CDR3 contains 12 residues. CDR3 DNA sequence: TGTGCCAGCAGTGGGTATCGGACAGGCCTTACCTTC. Translated, it gives CASSGYRTGLTF.

V gene TRBV14 combines with J gene TRBJ1-2, with D perhaps matching TRBD1 (5 bases). The germline V and J ends were trimmed by 4 bases and 4 bases, with 10 bases remaining between them. Germline V gives CDR1 SGHDN, CDR2 FVKESK. The CDR3 contains 13 residues. The DNA of the CDR3 is TGTGCCAGCAGCCCGGCAGGGTTCTATGGCTACACCTTC. Its protein product is CASSPAGFYGYTF.

V is TRBV28 and J is TRBJ2-1, with 7 bases that match TRBD2. There are 15 residues in the CDR3. Germline assignment: CDR1 MDHEN and CDR2 SYDVKM. Trimming removed 5 bases from V and 2 bases from J; junction bases left unmatched: 6. CDR3 sequence: CASSVPSGPYNEQFF. CDR3 nucleotide sequence: TGTGCCAGCAGTGTACCTAGCGGACCCTACAATGAGCAGTTCTTC.

The J gene is TRBJ2-7, the V gene TRBV11-2; 10 nucleotides line up with TRBD2. V was clipped by 1 base and J by 4 bases; unmatched bases: 7. Germline V gene data show CDR1 as SGHAT and CDR2 as FQNNGV. The CDR3 runs to 16 residues. This chain's CDR3 is CASSLVSSGRSYEQYF. In nucleotides, the CDR3 is TGTGCCAGCAGCTTAGTGTCTAGCGGGAGATCTTACGAGCAGTACTTC.